Presented here are 3 T cell receptor beta chains from one specimen sequenced in a study of blood T cell repertoires in COVID-19. The table came from immunoSEQ multiplex PCR; TCRdb's copy has only in-frame clones and leaves some out. Of about 190,000 clones listed, 70% to 90% were seen once; the top ten hold almost 5%. Source material: peripheral blood. The receptors were sampled from a woman older than 75 with acute or convalescent COVID-19.

V usage is TRBV7-2 and J usage is TRBJ2-7; D remains unclear. Germline CDR1 reads SGHTA; CDR2 reads FQGNSA. The V end was cut by 3 bases, the J end by 6 bases, with 12 bases between. The CDR3 loop spans 13 amino acids. The CDR3: CASSFIESSEQYF. The CDR3 bases are TGTGCCAGCAGCTTCATCGAGTCGAGCGAGCAGTACTTC.

The rearrangement joins TRBV7-2 to TRBJ2-3; a weak D match, TRBD2 (5 bases). Germline V CDR1 and CDR2: SGHTA, FQGNSA. This CDR3 has 18 residues. Trimming left V 5 bases short and J 3 bases short, with 24 bases between. The CDR3 loop is CASSLRGQRQAVTDTQYF. The CDR3, as DNA: TGTGCCAGCAGCCTTAGAGGTCAGCGGCAGGCCGTGACAGATACGCAGTATTTT.

This chain connects TRBV12-3 or TRBV12-4 to TRBJ1-2; perhaps TRBD1 as D (5 bases). The CDR3 runs 12 residues. The V end was cut by 6 bases, the J end by 3 bases, with 8 bases between. In DNA, the CDR3 is TGTGCCAGCAGCGACAGATACTATGGCTACACCTTC. Protein sequence: CASSDRYYGYTF.